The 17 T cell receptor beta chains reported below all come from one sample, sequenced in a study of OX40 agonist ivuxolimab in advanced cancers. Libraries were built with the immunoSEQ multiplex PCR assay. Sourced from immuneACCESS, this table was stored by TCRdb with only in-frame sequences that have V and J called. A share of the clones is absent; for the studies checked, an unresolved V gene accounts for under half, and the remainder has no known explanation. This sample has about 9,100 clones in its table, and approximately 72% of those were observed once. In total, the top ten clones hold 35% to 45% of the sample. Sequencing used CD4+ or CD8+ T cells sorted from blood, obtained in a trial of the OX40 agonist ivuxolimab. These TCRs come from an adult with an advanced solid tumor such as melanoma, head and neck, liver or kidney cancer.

The CDR3 DNA reads TGTGCCAGCTCCCGGGGGAATCAAGAGACCCAGTACTTC. Protein product: CASSRGNQETQYF. The V and J genes are TRBV18 and TRBJ2-5; tentatively, D is TRBD2 (6 bases). Between the trimmed V and J ends, which lost 6 bases and 2 bases, there was a span of 10 bases. The CDR3 contains 13 residues. Germline CDR1 KGHSH, CDR2 LQKENI. Looking up the rest from reference TRBV18 and TRBJ2-5 gives the full variable domain: NAGVMQNPRHLVRRRGQEARLRCSPMKGHSHVYWYRQLPEEGLKFMVYLQKENIIDESGMPKERFSAEFPKEGPSILRIQQVVRGDSAAYFCASSRGNQETQYFGPGTRLLVL.

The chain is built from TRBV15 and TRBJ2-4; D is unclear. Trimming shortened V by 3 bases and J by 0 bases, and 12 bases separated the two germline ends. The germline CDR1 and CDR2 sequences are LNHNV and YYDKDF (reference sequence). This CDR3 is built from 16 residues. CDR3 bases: TGTGCCACCAGCAGTGGGGTCGCGGCAGCCAAAAACATTCAGTACTTC. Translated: CATSSGVAAAKNIQYF.

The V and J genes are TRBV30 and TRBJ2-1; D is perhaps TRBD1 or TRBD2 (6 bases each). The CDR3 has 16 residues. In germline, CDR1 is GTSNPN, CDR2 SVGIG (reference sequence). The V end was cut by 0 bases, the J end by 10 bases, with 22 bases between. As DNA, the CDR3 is TGTGCCTGGAGTGTTTTTGTAGGGGGGAATCGCCAGGAGCAGTTCTTC. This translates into CAWSVFVGGNRQEQFF.

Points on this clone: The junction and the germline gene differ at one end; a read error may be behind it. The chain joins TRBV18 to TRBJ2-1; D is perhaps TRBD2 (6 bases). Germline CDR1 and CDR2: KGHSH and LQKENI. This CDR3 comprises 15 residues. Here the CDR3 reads CASSPGTQSSNEQFF. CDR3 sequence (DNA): TGTGCCAGCTCCCCCGGGACTCAGTCCTCCAATGAGCAGTTCTTC.

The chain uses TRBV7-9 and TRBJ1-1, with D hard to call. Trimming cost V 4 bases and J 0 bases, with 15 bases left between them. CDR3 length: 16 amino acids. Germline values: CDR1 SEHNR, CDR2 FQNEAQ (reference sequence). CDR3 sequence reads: CASSSTRTGMNTEAFF. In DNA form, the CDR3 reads TGTGCCAGCAGCTCGACCCGGACGGGAATGAACACTGAAGCTTTCTTT.

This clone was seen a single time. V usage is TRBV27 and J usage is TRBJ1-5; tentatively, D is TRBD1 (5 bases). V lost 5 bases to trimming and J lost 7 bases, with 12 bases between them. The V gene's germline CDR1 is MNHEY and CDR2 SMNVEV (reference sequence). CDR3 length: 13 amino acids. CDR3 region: CASSPTGFQPQHF. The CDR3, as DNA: TGTGCCAGCAGTCCCACAGGTTTCCAGCCCCAGCATTTT.

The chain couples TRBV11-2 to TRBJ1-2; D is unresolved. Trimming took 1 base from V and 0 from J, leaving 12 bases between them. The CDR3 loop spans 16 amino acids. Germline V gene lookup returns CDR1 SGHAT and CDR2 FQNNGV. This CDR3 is CASSLAYNRANYGYTF. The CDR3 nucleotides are TGTGCCAGCAGCTTAGCGTATAACAGAGCTAACTATGGCTACACCTTC.

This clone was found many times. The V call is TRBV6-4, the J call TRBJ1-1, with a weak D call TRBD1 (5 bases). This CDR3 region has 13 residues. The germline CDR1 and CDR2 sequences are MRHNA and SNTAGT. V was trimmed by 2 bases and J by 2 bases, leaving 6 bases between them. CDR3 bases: TGTGCCAGCAGTGACCGGGACAACACTGAAGCTTTCTTT. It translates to CASSDRDNTEAFF.

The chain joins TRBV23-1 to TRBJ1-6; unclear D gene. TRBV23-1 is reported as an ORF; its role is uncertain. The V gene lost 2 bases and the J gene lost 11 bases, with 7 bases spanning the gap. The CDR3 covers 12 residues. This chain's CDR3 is CASSQKGTPLHF. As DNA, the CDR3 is TGCGCCAGCAGTCAAAAAGGAACACCCCTCCACTTT.

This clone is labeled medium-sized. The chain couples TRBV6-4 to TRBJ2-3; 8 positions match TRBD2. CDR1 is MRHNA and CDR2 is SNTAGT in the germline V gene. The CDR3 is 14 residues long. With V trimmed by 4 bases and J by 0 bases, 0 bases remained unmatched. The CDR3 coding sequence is TGTGCCAGCAGTGCTAGCGGGAGCACAGATACGCAGTATTTT. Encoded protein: CASSASGSTDTQYF.

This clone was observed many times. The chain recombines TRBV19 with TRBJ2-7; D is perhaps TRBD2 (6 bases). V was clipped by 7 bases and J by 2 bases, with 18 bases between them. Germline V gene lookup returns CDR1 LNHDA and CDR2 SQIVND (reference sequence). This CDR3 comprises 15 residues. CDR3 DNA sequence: TGTGCCAGTACTCAGTCGCTGGGGACTCCCTACGAGCAGTACTTC. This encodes CASTQSLGTPYEQYF.

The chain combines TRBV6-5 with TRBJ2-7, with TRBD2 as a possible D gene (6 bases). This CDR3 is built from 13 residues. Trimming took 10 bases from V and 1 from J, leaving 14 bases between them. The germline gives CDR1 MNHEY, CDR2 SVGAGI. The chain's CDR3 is CATQTGTSYEQYF. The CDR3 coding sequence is TGTGCCACCCAGACGGGGACTTCCTACGAGCAGTACTTC.

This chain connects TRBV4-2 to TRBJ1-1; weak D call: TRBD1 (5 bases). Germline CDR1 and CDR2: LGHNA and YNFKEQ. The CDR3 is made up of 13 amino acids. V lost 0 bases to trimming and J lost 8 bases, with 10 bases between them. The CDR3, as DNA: TGTGCCAGCAGCCAAGAAGGGGCAGGAGAAGCTTTCTTT. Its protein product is CASSQEGAGEAFF.

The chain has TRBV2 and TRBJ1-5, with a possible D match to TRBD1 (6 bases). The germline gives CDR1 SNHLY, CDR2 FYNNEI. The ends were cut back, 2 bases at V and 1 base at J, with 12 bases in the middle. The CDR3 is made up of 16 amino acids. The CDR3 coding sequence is TGTGCCAGCAGTGAATTGGCAGGGGTCAGCAATCAGCCCCAGCATTTT. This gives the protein CASSELAGVSNQPQHF.

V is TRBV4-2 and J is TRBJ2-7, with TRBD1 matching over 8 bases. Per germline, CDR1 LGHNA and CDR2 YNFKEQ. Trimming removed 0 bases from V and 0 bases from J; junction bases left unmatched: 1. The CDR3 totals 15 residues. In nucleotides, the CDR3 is TGTGCCAGCAGCCAAGATACAGGGGGCTCCTACGAGCAGTACTTC. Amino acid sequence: CASSQDTGGSYEQYF.

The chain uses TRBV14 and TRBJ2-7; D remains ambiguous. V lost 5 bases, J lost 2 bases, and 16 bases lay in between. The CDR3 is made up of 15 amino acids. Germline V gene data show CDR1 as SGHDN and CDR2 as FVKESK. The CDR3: CASSYSVALTYEQYF. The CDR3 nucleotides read TGTGCCAGCAGCTATAGTGTCGCCCTAACCTACGAGCAGTACTTC.

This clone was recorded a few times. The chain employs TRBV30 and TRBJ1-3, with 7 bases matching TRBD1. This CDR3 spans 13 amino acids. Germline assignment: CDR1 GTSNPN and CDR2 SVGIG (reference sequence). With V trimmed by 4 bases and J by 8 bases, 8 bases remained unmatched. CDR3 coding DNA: TGTGCCTGGAAACGGGACAGACGCCACACCATATATTTT. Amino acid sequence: CAWKRDRRHTIYF.